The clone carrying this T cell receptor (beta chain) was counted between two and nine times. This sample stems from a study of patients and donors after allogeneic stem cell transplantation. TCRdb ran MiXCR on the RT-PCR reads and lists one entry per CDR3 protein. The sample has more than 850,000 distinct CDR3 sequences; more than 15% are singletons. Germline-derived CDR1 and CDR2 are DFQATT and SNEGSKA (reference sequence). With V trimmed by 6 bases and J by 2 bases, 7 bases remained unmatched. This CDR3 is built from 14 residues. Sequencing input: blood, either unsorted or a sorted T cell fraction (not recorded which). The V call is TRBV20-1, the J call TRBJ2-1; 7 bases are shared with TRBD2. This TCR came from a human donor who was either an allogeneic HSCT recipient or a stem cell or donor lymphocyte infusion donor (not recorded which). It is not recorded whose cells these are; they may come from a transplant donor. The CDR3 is CSAIPGGTYNEQFF. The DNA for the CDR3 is TGCAGTGCGATCCCCGGGGGGACCTACAATGAGCAGTTCTTC.